This T cell receptor (beta chain) stems from a study of T cells after yellow fever vaccination. Study-level results: Though weaker, the secondary response peaked faster, on day 5 versus 15. FACS-sorted repertoires might harbor abundant contaminating clonotypes from the bulk population. After the booster, over 95% of CD4 and about nine tenths of CD8 primary-response clones were re-detected.

This CDR3 is 14 amino acids long. With V trimmed by 2 bases and J by 1 base, 5 bases remained unmatched. The germline gives CDR1 DFQATT, CDR2 SNEGSKA (reference sequence). This clonotype has ten or more counts. Antigen specificity is unknown. The study made its TCR cDNA through 5'RACE template switching. That step introduced a universal primer site along with UMIs. In TCRdb, the 5' RACE reads were re-called with MiXCR into one record per CDR3 protein. The table lists nearly 350,000 distinct CDR3 sequences, 7% to 9% of them singletons, with approximately 16% in the top ten. The sequence derives from a man younger than 35 who received the YFV17D yellow fever vaccine. Specimen: PBMCs, collected 35 to 50 days after the first yellow fever vaccination. This chain uses TRBV20-1 with TRBJ2-7; the match to TRBD1 covers 7 bases. CDR3 DNA sequence: TGCAGTGCTAGACTCCAGGGGGAATCCTACGAGCAGTACTTC. Residues: CSARLQGESYEQYF.